This T cell receptor (beta chain) emerged from a study of T cell responses to AZD1222 COVID-19 vaccine. Study-wide results and limits: The sample set comprised mostly white British donors with more females, and clonal diversity was possibly underestimated. When two AZD1222 doses had been given, Spike-specific TCR breadth and depth rose.

For this clone: Its antigen is not identified.

Sequencing was performed with immunoSEQ multiplex PCR; in TCRdb, only in-frame clones are kept and a portion is missing. The sample carries 210,000 or so clones, about 92% recorded once. CDR3 size: 15 residues. With 10 bases removed from V and 1 base from J, the gap between germline ends came to 17 bases. Germline V gene lookup returns CDR1 MNHEY and CDR2 SVGAGI. This chain joins TRBV6-5 and TRBJ2-1, with D maybe TRBD1 (6 bases). Sequencing was performed on peripheral blood, taken on day 0 of MenACWY control vaccination. This clonotype was sampled from an adult in good health. CDR3 sequence reads: CATTTGRGSYNEQFF. CDR3 bases: TGTGCCACCACCACGGGCAGGGGTTCCTACAATGAGCAGTTCTTC.